Listed here are 25 T cell receptor beta chains from one sample, sequenced in a study of blood T cell repertoires in COVID-19. The table came from immunoSEQ multiplex PCR; TCRdb's copy has only in-frame clones and leaves some out. Of hundreds of thousands of clones listed, 75% to 85% were seen once; the top ten hold approximately 5%. Material: peripheral blood. All receptors come from a man between 50 and 59 years old with COVID-19, enrolled during active disease.

In its sample, this clone was seen a few times. V is TRBV19 and J is TRBJ2-3; perhaps TRBD1 as D (6 bases). The CDR3 totals 15 residues. Trimming left V 1 base short and J 2 bases short, with 10 bases between. Germline CDR1 reads LNHDA; CDR2 reads SQIVND (reference sequence). The CDR3 DNA reads as TGTGCCAGTAGTATAGGGACAGAACTCACAGATACGCAGTATTTT. Translated, it gives CASSIGTELTDTQYF.

CDR3 sequence reads: CASSPKLNTEAFF. In nucleotides, the CDR3 is TGTGCCAGCAGCCCCAAATTGAACACTGAAGCTTTCTTT. J is TRBJ1-1 and V is TRBV12-3 or TRBV12-4; D remains ambiguous. V was pared by 6 bases and J by 0 bases, with 8 bases between. The CDR3 runs to 13 residues.

This clone was seen once. Since a much larger clone is just one base distant, this may be a read error. Other nucleotide sequences in the sample specify the same CDR3. The chain carries TRBV24-1 and TRBJ2-7, with 7 nucleotides matching TRBD1. CDR1 and CDR2 (germline): KGHDR, SFDVKD. CDR3 size: 13 residues. Losses at the gene ends were 4 bases for V and 7 bases for J; bases not matched to a gene: 6. CDR3 amino acids: CATSESTGVEQYF. The DNA for the CDR3 is TGTGCCACCAGTGAATCCACAGGGGTGGAGCAGTACTTC.

The chain joins TRBV28 to TRBJ1-2; no clear D gene. Germline V gene sequence: CDR1 MDHEN, CDR2 SYDVKM. This CDR3 region has 14 residues. V gave up 2 bases and J gave up 3 bases, with 10 bases separating them. The CDR3, as DNA: TGTGCCAGCAGTTTAAAAACTTACTACTATGGCTACACCTTC. Encoded protein: CASSLKTYYYGYTF.

The chain joins TRBV21-1 to TRBJ1-5; TRBD1, as called in the table, went unchecked against the DNA. TRBV21-1 is recorded as a pseudogene. The CDR3 totals 15 residues. CDR3 protein: CASSKRDRGNQPQHF. CDR3 nucleotide sequence: TGTGCCAGCAGCAAACGGGACAGGGGTAATCAGCCCCAGCATTTT.

This sequence joins TRBV29-1 and TRBJ2-5; 7 bases are a match to TRBD1. Germline values: CDR1 SQVTM, CDR2 ANQGSEA. The V and J ends lost 6 bases and 4 bases, in that order; junction bases with no gene match: 11. The CDR3 spans 14 residues. The CDR3 loop is CSVEPGQLRETQYF. CDR3 nucleotides: TGCAGCGTGGAACCGGGACAGTTAAGAGAGACCCAGTACTTC.

The V gene is TRBV9, the J gene TRBJ1-5; D is possibly TRBD1 (6 bases). CDR3 length: 15 amino acids. V lost 0 bases to trimming and J lost 3 bases, with 10 bases between them. Germline values: CDR1 SGDLS, CDR2 YYNGEE. CDR3 DNA: TGTGCCAGCAGCGTAGAGGCAGGGGTCAATCAGCCCCAGCATTTT. Translating gives CASSVEAGVNQPQHF.

This chain joins TRBV7-6 and TRBJ1-2; maybe TRBD1 (6 bases). Germline-derived CDR1 and CDR2 are SGHVS and FNYEAQ. This CDR3 is 15 amino acids long. V lost 1 base, J lost 4 bases, and 13 bases lay in between. In DNA form, the CDR3 reads TGTGCCAGCAGCTTAGGCGACAGGCCTATCTATGGCTACACCTTC. Translating it yields CASSLGDRPIYGYTF. The full variable domain, completed using reference TRBV7-6 and TRBJ1-2, is GAGVSQSPRYKVTKRGQDVALRCDPISGHVSLYWYRQALGQGPEFLTYFNYEAQQDKSGLPNDRFSAERPEGSISTLTIQRTEQRDSAMYRCASSLGDRPIYGYTFGSGTRLTVV.

This clone was observed once. The V and J genes are TRBV7-2 and TRBJ1-1; possibly TRBD1 for D (5 bases). Trimming took off 3 bases at V and 1 base at J, with 12 bases between the two ends. Germline V CDR1 and CDR2: SGHTA, FQGNSA. The CDR3 covers 15 residues. DNA of the CDR3: TGTGCCAGCAGCTTGACAGTGACTCGGAACACTGAAGCTTTCTTT. It yields the protein CASSLTVTRNTEAFF.

The DNA for the CDR3 is TGCGCCAGCAGCTCCCAGGGGTTTGGATCTGGGGCCAACGTCCTGACTTTC. It encodes CASSSQGFGSGANVLTF. J is TRBJ2-6 and V is TRBV5-1, with D possibly TRBD1 on 6 matching bases. Trimming removed 3 bases from V and 1 base from J, with 14 bases in between. CDR1 SGHRS and CDR2 YFSETQ come from the germline V gene. There are 17 residues in the CDR3. Combining the CDR3 with reference TRBV5-1 and TRBJ2-6 gives the whole variable domain KAGVTQTPRYLIKTRGQQVTLSCSPISGHRSVSWYQQTPGQGLQFLFEYFSETQRNKGNFPGRFSGRQFSNSRSEMNVSTLELGDSALYLCASSSQGFGSGANVLTFGAGSRLTVL.

V usage is TRBV6-2 or TRBV6-3 and J usage is TRBJ1-2, with 8 nucleotides matching TRBD1. The CDR3 runs 14 residues. The germline CDR1 and CDR2 sequences are MNHEY and SVGEGT. V shed 5 bases and J 3 bases; nucleotides not matched to a gene: 5. The CDR3 DNA is TGTGCCAGCAGTAAACAGGGGGAAGACTATGGCTACACCTTC. It specifies CASSKQGEDYGYTF.

This sequence joins TRBV18 and TRBJ1-6; D call uncertain. Trimming left V 6 bases short and J 5 bases short, with 14 bases between. Germline V gives CDR1 KGHSH, CDR2 LQKENI. The CDR3 is 15 amino acids. CDR3 loop: CASSSLAGNNSPLHF. CDR3 sequence (DNA): TGTGCCAGCTCTTCCCTGGCGGGAAATAATTCACCCCTCCACTTT.

This clone was seen just once. The chain couples TRBV5-1 to TRBJ2-3, with a tentative D call TRBD2 (6 bases). The CDR3 has 15 amino acids. Germline-derived CDR1 and CDR2 are SGHRS and YFSETQ. Deletions cut 4 bases from V and 1 base from J, with 13 bases between. The CDR3 sequence is CASSAGIDRTDTQYF. CDR3 in DNA: TGCGCCAGCAGCGCGGGAATTGATCGCACAGATACGCAGTATTTT. The complete variable domain, with remaining parts taken from reference TRBV5-1 and TRBJ2-3, reads KAGVTQTPRYLIKTRGQQVTLSCSPISGHRSVSWYQQTPGQGLQFLFEYFSETQRNKGNFPGRFSGRQFSNSRSEMNVSTLELGDSALYLCASSAGIDRTDTQYFGPGTRLTVL.

The chain has TRBV5-1 and TRBJ2-2; tentative D call: TRBD1 (5 bases). Trimming removed 7 bases at V and 0 bases at J, with 19 bases between. CDR1 SGHRS and CDR2 YFSETQ come from the germline V gene. There are 17 residues in the CDR3. This CDR3 reads CASSMIRQTSNTGELFF. CDR3 sequence (DNA): TGCGCCAGCTCCATGATCAGACAGACCTCGAACACCGGGGAGCTGTTTTTT.

This chain links TRBV29-1 with TRBJ1-1, with 7 bases identical to TRBD1. The CDR3 contains 13 residues. V shed 7 bases, J shed 3 bases, and the junction held 8 bases outside the gene matches. Germline V lookup: CDR1 SQVTM, CDR2 ANQGSEA. In DNA form, the CDR3 reads TGCAGCGCGGAGCTCAGGGGGGACACTGAAGCTTTCTTT. Encoded protein: CSAELRGDTEAFF.

The genes are TRBV27 and TRBJ2-5; 7 bases line up with TRBD1. The CDR3 has 13 amino acids. After removal of 5 bases from V and 4 bases from J, the junction contained 4 bases not matched to a gene. Germline V gene sequence: CDR1 MNHEY, CDR2 SMNVEV (reference sequence). The chain's CDR3 is CASSHNRGETQYF. The CDR3 DNA is TGTGCCAGCAGTCATAACAGGGGAGAGACCCAGTACTTC.

V gene TRBV6-6 combines with J gene TRBJ2-7, with TRBD2 as a possible D gene (6 bases). The CDR3 is made up of 12 amino acids. Trimming shortened V by 0 bases and J by 7 bases, and 7 bases separated the two germline ends. Germline values: CDR1 MNHNY, CDR2 SVGAGI (reference sequence). CDR3 nucleotides: TGTGCCAGCAGTTACTCCGGAGGGGAGCAGTACTTC. Its protein product is CASSYSGGEQYF.

The chain is built from TRBV5-1 and TRBJ1-6; D gene unclear. Deletions cut 4 bases from V and 7 bases from J, with 9 bases between. This CDR3 comprises 13 residues. The germline gives CDR1 SGHRS, CDR2 YFSETQ. CDR3 DNA: TGCGCCAGCAGCGGGCAGAACAATTCACCCCTCCACTTT. Amino acid sequence: CASSGQNNSPLHF.

DNA of the CDR3: TGTGCCAGCAGCAAGGATCCGGGACAGGTGTCCACCGGGGAGCTGTTTTTT. Amino acid sequence: CASSKDPGQVSTGELFF. The chain uses TRBV5-4 and TRBJ2-2, with 8 positions matching TRBD1. The CDR3 extends over 17 amino acids. Germline trimming cut 4 bases from V and 4 bases from J; bases unmatched to any gene: 12. Germline V CDR1 and CDR2: SGHNT, YYREEE (reference sequence).

This chain connects TRBV15 to TRBJ2-2, with TRBD1 matching 9 bases. V lost 1 base and J lost 6; bases outside the gene matches: 9. The length of the CDR3 is 17 residues. Germline V gene lookup returns CDR1 LNHNV and CDR2 YYDKDF (reference sequence). The CDR3 here is CATSRAPGQGRSGELFF. Written as DNA, the CDR3 is TGTGCCACCAGCAGAGCCCCGGGACAGGGTCGTTCCGGGGAGCTGTTTTTT. The entire variable domain, with the rest obtained from reference TRBV15 and TRBJ2-2, is as follows: DAMVIQNPRYQVTQFGKPVTLSCSQTLNHNVMYWYQQKSSQAPKLLFHYYDKDFNNEADTPDNFQSRRPNTSFCFLDIRSPGLGDTAMYLCATSRAPGQGRSGELFFGEGSRLTVL.

This chain uses TRBV24-1 with TRBJ2-7; a possible D gene is TRBD1 (5 bases). The length of the CDR3 is 15 residues. Per the germline V gene, CDR1 is KGHDR and CDR2 is SFDVKD. Trimming took off 2 bases at V and 5 bases at J, with 15 bases between the two ends. DNA for the CDR3: TGTGCCACCAGTGATTCAAAGGACATTCGTCACGAGCAGTACTTC. This translates into CATSDSKDIRHEQYF.

The rearrangement uses TRBV11-1 and TRBJ1-1; D gene ambiguous. Trimming removed 5 bases from V and 0 bases from J, with 7 bases in between. The CDR3 spans 13 residues. Germline assignment: CDR1 SGHAT and CDR2 FQDESV (reference sequence). CDR3 sequence: CASSPLMNTEAFF. DNA for the CDR3: TGTGCCAGCAGCCCCTTAATGAACACTGAAGCTTTCTTT.

The gene calls are TRBV19 and TRBJ1-6; TRBD1 agrees at 7 bases. Germline assignment: CDR1 LNHDA and CDR2 SQIVND (reference sequence). The J segment lost 8 bases and the V segment lost 2 bases, leaving 6 bases of the junction unmatched. CDR3 size: 15 residues. For the CDR3, the DNA is TGTGCCAGTAGTATAAGGACAGGATCATATTCACCCCTCCACTTT. The encoded protein is CASSIRTGSYSPLHF.

The J gene is TRBJ2-7, the V gene TRBV20-1; weak D call: TRBD1 (6 bases). The CDR3 is made up of 14 amino acids. V lost 3 bases to trimming and J lost 5 bases, with 17 bases between them. Per the germline V gene, CDR1 is DFQATT and CDR2 is SNEGSKA (reference sequence). As DNA, the CDR3 is TGCAGTGCTAGTGCCCGAGGCAGGGGAAACGAGCAGTACTTC. It specifies CSASARGRGNEQYF.

The chain couples TRBV25-1 to TRBJ1-2; 11 bases match TRBD1. Looked up from germline, CDR1 is MGHDK and CDR2 is SYGVNS. J gave up 8 bases and V 6 bases, and 11 bases lay outside the gene matches. There are 15 residues in the CDR3. CDR3 amino acids: CASRQTGQGAGGYTF. Written as DNA, the CDR3 is TGTGCCAGCAGACAAACCGGACAGGGGGCAGGAGGCTACACCTTC.